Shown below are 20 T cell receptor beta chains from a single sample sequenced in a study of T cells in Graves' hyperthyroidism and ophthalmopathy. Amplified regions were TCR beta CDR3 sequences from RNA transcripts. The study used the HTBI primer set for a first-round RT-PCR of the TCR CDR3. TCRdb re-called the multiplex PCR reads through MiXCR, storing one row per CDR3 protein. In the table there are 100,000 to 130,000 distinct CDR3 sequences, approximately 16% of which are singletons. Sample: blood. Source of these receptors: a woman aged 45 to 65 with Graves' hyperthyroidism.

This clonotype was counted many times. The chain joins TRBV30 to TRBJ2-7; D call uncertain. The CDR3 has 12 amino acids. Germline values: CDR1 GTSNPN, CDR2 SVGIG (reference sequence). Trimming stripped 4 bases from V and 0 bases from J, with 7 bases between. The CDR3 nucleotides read TGTGCCTGGAATAGCAACTCCTACGAGCAGTACTTC. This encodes CAWNSNSYEQYF.

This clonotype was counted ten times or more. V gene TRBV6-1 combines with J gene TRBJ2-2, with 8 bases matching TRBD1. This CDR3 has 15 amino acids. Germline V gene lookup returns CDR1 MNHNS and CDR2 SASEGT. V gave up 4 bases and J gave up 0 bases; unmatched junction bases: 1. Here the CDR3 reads CASSVQGANTGELFF. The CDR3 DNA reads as TGTGCCAGCAGTGTACAGGGGGCGAACACCGGGGAGCTGTTTTTT.

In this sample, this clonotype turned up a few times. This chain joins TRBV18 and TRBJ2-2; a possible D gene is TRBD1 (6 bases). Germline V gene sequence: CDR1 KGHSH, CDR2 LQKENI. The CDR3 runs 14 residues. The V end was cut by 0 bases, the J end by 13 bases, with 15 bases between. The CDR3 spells CASSPPGNRDRLFF. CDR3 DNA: TGTGCCAGCTCACCACCGGGAAACAGGGATCGGCTGTTTTTT.

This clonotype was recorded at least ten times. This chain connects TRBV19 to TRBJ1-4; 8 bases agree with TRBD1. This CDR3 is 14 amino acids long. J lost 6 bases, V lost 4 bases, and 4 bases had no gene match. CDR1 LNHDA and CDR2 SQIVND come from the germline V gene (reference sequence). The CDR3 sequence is CASSRTGRDEKLFF. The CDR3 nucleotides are TGTGCCAGTAGTAGGACAGGGCGAGATGAAAAACTGTTTTTT.

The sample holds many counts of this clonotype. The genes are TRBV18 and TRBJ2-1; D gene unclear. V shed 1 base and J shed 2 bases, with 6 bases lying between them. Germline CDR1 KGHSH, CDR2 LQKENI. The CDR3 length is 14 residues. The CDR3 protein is CASSPRRTYNEQFF. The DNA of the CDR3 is TGTGCCAGCTCACCACGACGGACCTACAATGAGCAGTTCTTC.

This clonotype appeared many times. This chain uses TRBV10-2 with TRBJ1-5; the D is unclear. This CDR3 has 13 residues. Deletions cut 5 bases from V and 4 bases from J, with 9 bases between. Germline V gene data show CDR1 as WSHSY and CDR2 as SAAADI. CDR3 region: CASSYTRNQPQHF. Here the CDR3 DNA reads TGCGCCAGCAGTTACACCAGAAATCAGCCCCAGCATTTT.

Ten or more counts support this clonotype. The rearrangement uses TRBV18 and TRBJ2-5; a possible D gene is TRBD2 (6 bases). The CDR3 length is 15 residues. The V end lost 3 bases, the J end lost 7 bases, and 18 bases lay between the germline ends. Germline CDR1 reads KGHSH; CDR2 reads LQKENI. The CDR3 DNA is TGTGCCAGCTCACCGCCCGGGAGTACAAGACGGACCCAGTACTTC. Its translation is CASSPPGSTRRTQYF.

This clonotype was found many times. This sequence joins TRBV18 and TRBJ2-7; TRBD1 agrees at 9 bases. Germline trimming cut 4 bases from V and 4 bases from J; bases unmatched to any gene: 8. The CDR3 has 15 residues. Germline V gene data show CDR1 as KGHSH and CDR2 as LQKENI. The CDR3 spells CASSQGQGGPYEQYF. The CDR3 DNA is TGTGCCAGCTCACAGGGACAGGGTGGTCCTTACGAGCAGTACTTC. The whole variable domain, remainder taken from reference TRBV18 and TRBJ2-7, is NAGVMQNPRHLVRRRGQEARLRCSPMKGHSHVYWYRQLPEEGLKFMVYLQKENIIDESGMPKERFSAEFPKEGPSILRIQQVVRGDSAAYFCASSQGQGGPYEQYFGPGTRLTVT.

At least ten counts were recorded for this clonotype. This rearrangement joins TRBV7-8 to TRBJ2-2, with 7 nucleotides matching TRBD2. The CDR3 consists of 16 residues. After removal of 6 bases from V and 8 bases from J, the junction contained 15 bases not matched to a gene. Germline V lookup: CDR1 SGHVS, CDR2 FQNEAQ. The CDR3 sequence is CASSQRGSPIPGELFF. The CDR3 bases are TGTGCCAGCAGTCAGCGGGGCTCTCCTATACCTGGGGAGCTGTTTTTT.

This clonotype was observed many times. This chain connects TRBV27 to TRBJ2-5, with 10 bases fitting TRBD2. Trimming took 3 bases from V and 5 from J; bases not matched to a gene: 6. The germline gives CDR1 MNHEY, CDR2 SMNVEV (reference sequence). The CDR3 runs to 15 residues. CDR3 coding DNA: TGTGCCAGCAGTTTTTCACTAGCGGGGTTGGAGACCCAGTACTTC. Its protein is CASSFSLAGLETQYF.

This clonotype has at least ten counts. The CDR3 DNA reads TGTGCCAGCAGTACCGACAGACCACCCCTCCACTTT. It codes for CASSTDRPPLHF. The chain uses TRBV12-3 or TRBV12-4 and TRBJ1-6, with D perhaps matching TRBD1 (5 bases). V lost 5 bases and J lost 11, with 10 bases in between. This CDR3 comprises 12 residues.

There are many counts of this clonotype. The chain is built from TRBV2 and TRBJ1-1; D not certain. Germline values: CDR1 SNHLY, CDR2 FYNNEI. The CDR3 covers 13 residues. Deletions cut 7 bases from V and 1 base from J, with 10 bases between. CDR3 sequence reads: CASTGLGNTEAFF. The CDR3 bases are TGTGCCAGCACTGGGTTGGGGAACACTGAAGCTTTCTTT.

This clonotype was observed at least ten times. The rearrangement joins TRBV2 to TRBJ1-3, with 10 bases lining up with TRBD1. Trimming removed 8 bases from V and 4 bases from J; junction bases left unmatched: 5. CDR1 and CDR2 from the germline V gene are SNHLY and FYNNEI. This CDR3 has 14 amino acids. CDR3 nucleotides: TGTGCCAGCCGACAGGGGGCGCAAGGAAACACCATATATTTT. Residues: CASRQGAQGNTIYF.

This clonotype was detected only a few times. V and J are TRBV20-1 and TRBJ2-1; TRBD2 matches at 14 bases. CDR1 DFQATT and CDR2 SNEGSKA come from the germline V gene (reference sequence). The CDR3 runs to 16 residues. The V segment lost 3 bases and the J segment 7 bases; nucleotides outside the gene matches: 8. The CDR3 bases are TGCAGTGCTAGCTCGACAGGGACTAGCGGGGGAAATGAGCAGTTCTTC. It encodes CSASSTGTSGGNEQFF.

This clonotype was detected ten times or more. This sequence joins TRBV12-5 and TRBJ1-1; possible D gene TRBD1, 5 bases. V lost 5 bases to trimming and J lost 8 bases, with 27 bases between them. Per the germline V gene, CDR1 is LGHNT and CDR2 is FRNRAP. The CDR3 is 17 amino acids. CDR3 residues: CASGNGQGSFRRSEAFF. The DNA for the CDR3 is TGTGCTAGTGGTAACGGGCAGGGATCATTCCGACGGTCGGAAGCTTTCTTT.

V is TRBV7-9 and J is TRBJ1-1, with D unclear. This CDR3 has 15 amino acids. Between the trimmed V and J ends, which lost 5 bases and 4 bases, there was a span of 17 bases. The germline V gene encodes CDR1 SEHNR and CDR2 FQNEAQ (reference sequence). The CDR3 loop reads CASSPRAGSGTEAFF. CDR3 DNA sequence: TGTGCCAGCAGCCCTAGGGCGGGGTCGGGCACTGAAGCTTTCTTT.

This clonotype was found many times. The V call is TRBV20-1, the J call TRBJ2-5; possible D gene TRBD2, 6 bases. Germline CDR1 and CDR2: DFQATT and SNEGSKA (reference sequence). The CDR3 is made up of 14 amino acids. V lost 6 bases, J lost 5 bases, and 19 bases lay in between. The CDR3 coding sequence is TGCAGTGCCACCCTCGCGGGGAGCCGTGAGACCCAGTACTTC. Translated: CSATLAGSRETQYF.

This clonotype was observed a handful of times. CDR3 in amino acids: CSVEVGLAGVYEQYF. CDR3 coding DNA: TGCAGCGTTGAAGTCGGACTAGCGGGAGTTTACGAGCAGTACTTC. V gene TRBV29-1 combines with J gene TRBJ2-7; the match to TRBD2 covers 13 bases. Germline V lookup: CDR1 SQVTM, CDR2 ANQGSEA. Trimming cost V 1 base and J 4 bases; bases outside gene matches: 4. CDR3 length: 15 amino acids.

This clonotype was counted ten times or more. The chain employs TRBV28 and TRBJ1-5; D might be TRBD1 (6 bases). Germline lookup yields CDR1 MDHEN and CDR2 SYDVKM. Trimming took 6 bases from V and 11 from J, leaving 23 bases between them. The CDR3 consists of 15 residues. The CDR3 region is CASRHGGQVWGAQHF. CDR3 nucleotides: TGTGCCAGCAGACACGGGGGGCAGGTCTGGGGAGCCCAGCATTTT.

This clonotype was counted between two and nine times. The CDR3 loop reads CASSLAGTGEETQYF. The CDR3 bases are TGCGCCAGCAGCTTGGCCGGGACAGGGGAAGAGACCCAGTACTTC. The genes are TRBV5-1 and TRBJ2-5, with 10 nucleotides matching TRBD1. Trimming took 0 bases from V and 3 from J; bases not matched to a gene: 2. Germline lookup yields CDR1 SGHRS and CDR2 YFSETQ. CDR3 size: 15 residues. The full variable domain, its missing parts supplied by reference TRBV5-1 and TRBJ2-5, is KAGVTQTPRYLIKTRGQQVTLSCSPISGHRSVSWYQQTPGQGLQFLFEYFSETQRNKGNFPGRFSGRQFSNSRSEMNVSTLELGDSALYLCASSLAGTGEETQYFGPGTRLLVL.